These 26 T cell receptor beta chains originate from one sample sequenced in a study of T cells in Graves' hyperthyroidism and ophthalmopathy. From RNA transcripts, TCR beta CDR3 regions were amplified. The HTBI primer set drove a first-round RT-PCR of the TCR CDR3. TCRdb itself ran the multiplex PCR reads through MiXCR, one entry per CDR3 protein. The data show about 560,000 distinct CDR3 sequences, 16% seen once. The sequenced sample consisted of blood. The receptors were sampled from a woman aged 18-30 years with Graves' hyperthyroidism.

This clonotype was counted between two and nine times. This chain connects TRBV30 to TRBJ2-6; D not certain. Germline CDR1 and CDR2: GTSNPN and SVGIG (reference sequence). The CDR3 is 13 amino acids. V gave up 5 bases and J gave up 1 base, with 6 bases separating them. The CDR3 DNA follows: TGTGCCTGGGACCGGTCTGGGGCCAACGTCCTGACTTTC. It is translated as CAWDRSGANVLTF.

In this sample, this clonotype turned up a few times. The V and J genes are TRBV20-1 and TRBJ2-7, with TRBD2 identical over 9 bases. This CDR3 is built from 16 residues. Trimming at V came to 3 bases and at J to 5 bases, leaving 14 bases not matched to a gene. Germline V gene data show CDR1 as DFQATT and CDR2 as SNEGSKA (reference sequence). The CDR3 loop is CSASPIIAGEWDEQYF. The CDR3 nucleotides read TGCAGTGCTAGCCCTATCATAGCGGGAGAATGGGACGAGCAGTACTTC.

This clonotype was seen ten or more times. The chain combines TRBV6-5 with TRBJ1-2; TRBD1 agrees at 8 bases. J was trimmed by 6 bases and V by 0 bases; bases with no gene match: 6. Germline CDR1 is MNHEY and CDR2 is SVGAGI. The CDR3 has 15 amino acids. The CDR3 reads CASSYSDRAYNGYTF. DNA of the CDR3: TGTGCCAGCAGTTACTCGGACAGGGCCTACAATGGCTACACCTTC.

The sample holds many counts of this clonotype. This chain uses TRBV15 with TRBJ1-1; maybe TRBD1 (5 bases). The V end lost 3 bases, the J end lost 0 bases, and 8 bases lay between the germline ends. Germline CDR1 reads LNHNV; CDR2 reads YYDKDF (reference sequence). The CDR3 extends over 14 amino acids. CDR3 loop: CATSSGTVNTEAFF. The CDR3 DNA follows: TGTGCCACCAGCAGCGGGACGGTGAACACTGAAGCTTTCTTT.

The table lists this clonotype with many counts. The V gene is TRBV28, the J gene TRBJ2-3, with 9 bases fitting TRBD1. CDR3 length: 15 residues. V shed 7 bases and J 2 bases; nucleotides not matched to a gene: 7. Germline lookup yields CDR1 MDHEN and CDR2 SYDVKM. The DNA for the CDR3 is TGTGCCAGCAAGTTTGGACAGGGGATCACAGATACGCAGTATTTT. This gives the protein CASKFGQGITDTQYF.

This clonotype showed up many times. The gene calls are TRBV20-1 and TRBJ2-7; no clear D gene. V was cut by 5 bases and J by 0 bases, with 17 bases left in between. This CDR3 is built from 15 residues. Germline lookup yields CDR1 DFQATT and CDR2 SNEGSKA (reference sequence). The CDR3 loop reads CSAALQDLPSYEQYF. The CDR3 DNA follows: TGCAGTGCTGCCCTCCAGGACCTCCCCTCCTACGAGCAGTACTTC.

This chain joins TRBV12-5 and TRBJ2-1; 9 nucleotides align to TRBD2. V shed 5 bases and J 5 bases; nucleotides not matched to a gene: 19. The CDR3 is 19 amino acids. Per germline, CDR1 LGHNT and CDR2 FRNRAP. Here the CDR3 DNA reads TGTGCTAGTGGTCCGAAGGGGCGGGAGGGCCGGGTGAGGAACAATGAGCAGTTCTTC. Protein: CASGPKGREGRVRNNEQFF.

The sample holds many counts of this clonotype. The chain uses TRBV25-1 and TRBJ2-7, with D maybe TRBD2 (6 bases). Germline V gene data show CDR1 as MGHDK and CDR2 as SYGVNS. V lost 5 bases to trimming and J lost 4 bases, with 18 bases between them. The CDR3 covers 15 residues. This CDR3 reads CASSPRAGGPYEQYF. CDR3 coding DNA: TGTGCCAGCAGTCCTAGAGCAGGAGGGCCGTACGAGCAGTACTTC.

The rearrangement uses TRBV19 and TRBJ1-6, with 11 nucleotides matching TRBD1. This CDR3 has 15 amino acids. In germline, CDR1 is LNHDA, CDR2 SQIVND (reference sequence). J was trimmed by 8 bases and V by 3 bases; bases with no gene match: 3. The CDR3: CASSMGQGGHSPLHF. Here the CDR3 DNA reads TGTGCCAGTAGTATGGGACAGGGGGGACATTCACCCCTCCACTTT.

This clonotype was found many times. The gene calls are TRBV11-2 and TRBJ2-1; no definite D call. V lost 2 bases and J 7 bases, leaving 6 bases between the germline ends. The germline gives CDR1 SGHAT, CDR2 FQNNGV. CDR3 size: 12 residues. The CDR3 DNA sequence: TGTGCCAGCAGCTTATTAACGAATGAGCAGTTCTTC. Translating it yields CASSLLTNEQFF.

This clonotype has a handful of counts. The chain couples TRBV20-1 to TRBJ2-7; D unresolved. The CDR3 consists of 13 residues. The V end lost 4 bases, the J end lost 4 bases, and 14 bases lay between the germline ends. CDR1 and CDR2 from the germline V gene are DFQATT and SNEGSKA (reference sequence). CDR3 in amino acids: CSAKGPYSYEQYF. The DNA for the CDR3 is TGCAGTGCTAAAGGACCCTATAGTTACGAGCAGTACTTC.

This chain joins TRBV27 and TRBJ2-2; D may be TRBD2 (6 bases). The germline V and J ends were trimmed by 5 bases and 7 bases, with 20 bases remaining between them. Germline CDR1 and CDR2: MNHEY and SMNVEV (reference sequence). The CDR3 covers 16 residues. CDR3 sequence reads: CASSPLLRESGGELFF. The CDR3, as DNA: TGTGCCAGCAGTCCCCTGCTACGGGAGTCTGGCGGGGAGCTGTTTTTT.

The chain uses TRBV6-2 or TRBV6-3 and TRBJ2-2; D gene ambiguous. This CDR3 comprises 15 residues. V gave up 2 bases and J gave up 2 bases, with 9 bases separating them. CDR1 MNHEY and CDR2 SVGEGT come from the germline V gene. DNA for the CDR3: TGTGCCAGCAGTTACGTGGGATTTAACACCGGGGAGCTGTTTTTT. This translates into CASSYVGFNTGELFF.

This clonotype was recorded at least ten times. The chain carries TRBV2 and TRBJ2-3; D may be TRBD1 or TRBD2 (6 bases each). V gave up 4 bases and J gave up 8 bases, with 16 bases separating them. CDR1 and CDR2 from the germline V gene are SNHLY and FYNNEI. The CDR3 sequence is 14 residues long. CDR3 coding DNA: TGTGCCAGCAGTGGAATGTCTTCGGGGGCTACGCAGTATTTT. Translating gives CASSGMSSGATQYF.

The sample holds many counts of this clonotype. The rearrangement uses TRBV29-1 and TRBJ2-3; the D is unclear. Germline loops: CDR1 SQVTM, CDR2 ANQGSEA. The V end was cut by 4 bases, the J end by 3 bases, with 8 bases between. The CDR3 contains 12 residues. As DNA, the CDR3 is TGCAGCGTTGGGGTGATAACAGATACGCAGTATTTT. It specifies CSVGVITDTQYF.

This clonotype turned up a few times. The V and J genes are TRBV5-1 and TRBJ2-7; 12 nucleotides align to TRBD2. The J segment lost 3 bases and the V segment lost 5 bases, leaving 6 bases of the junction unmatched. The CDR3 has 15 residues. In germline, CDR1 is SGHRS, CDR2 YFSETQ. CDR3 DNA sequence: TGCGCCAGCAGATCTGGACTAGCGGGGCTCTACGAGCAGTACTTC. This encodes CASRSGLAGLYEQYF.

By share, this clonotype counts as medium-sized. V gene TRBV5-1 combines with J gene TRBJ2-3, with TRBD1 matching over 8 bases. With V trimmed by 0 bases and J by 1 base, 4 bases remained unmatched. CDR3 length: 16 amino acids. Germline loops: CDR1 SGHRS, CDR2 YFSETQ. CDR3 in DNA: TGCGCCAGCAGCTTGGAGCAGGGGGCTCGCACAGATACGCAGTATTTT. This codes for CASSLEQGARTDTQYF.

This clonotype was seen at least ten times. The gene calls are TRBV6-1 and TRBJ2-5; 11 nucleotides match TRBD1. This CDR3 is 15 amino acids long. Germline assignment: CDR1 MNHNS and CDR2 SASEGT. Unmatched junction bases numbered 5, after V lost 3 bases and J lost 5 bases. The CDR3 nucleotides are TGTGCCAGCAGTGACGGGACAGGGGGTCTGGAGACCCAGTACTTC. Residues: CASSDGTGGLETQYF.

The rearrangement uses TRBV5-6 and TRBJ1-2; no clear D gene. The CDR3 covers 13 residues. V was clipped by 3 bases and J by 3 bases, with 9 bases between them. In germline, CDR1 is SGHDT, CDR2 YYEEEE. The CDR3 coding sequence is TGTGCCAGCAGCTGGCAGGACCACTATGGCTACACCTTC. Amino acids: CASSWQDHYGYTF.

This clonotype showed up many times. V usage is TRBV18 and J usage is TRBJ2-7; TRBD1 aligns across 9 bases. The J segment lost 4 bases and the V segment lost 0 bases, leaving 4 bases of the junction unmatched. The CDR3 contains 15 residues. Germline CDR1 KGHSH, CDR2 LQKENI. CDR3 in amino acids: CASSPPGQGRYEQYF. The CDR3 nucleotides are TGTGCCAGCTCACCACCGGGACAGGGTCGTTACGAGCAGTACTTC.

This clonotype was recorded at least ten times. The chain combines TRBV12-3 or TRBV12-4 with TRBJ2-7, with 10 positions matching TRBD1. The CDR3 runs to 14 residues. Trimming cost V 1 base and J 4 bases; bases outside gene matches: 1. CDR3 sequence: CASSLGTGGYEQYF. The CDR3 DNA reads TGTGCCAGCAGTTTAGGGACAGGGGGATACGAGCAGTACTTC.

This clonotype was counted ten times or more. V gene TRBV7-9 combines with J gene TRBJ2-1; 8 bases agree with TRBD1. CDR1 and CDR2 from the germline V gene are SEHNR and FQNEAQ (reference sequence). Trimming at V came to 1 base and at J to 0 bases, leaving 11 bases not matched to a gene. The CDR3 runs to 19 residues. CDR3 sequence reads: CASSLGGQVTLSSYNEQFF. CDR3 DNA: TGTGCCAGCAGCTTAGGGGGACAGGTTACCCTAAGCTCCTACAATGAGCAGTTCTTC. The whole variable domain, filled in from reference TRBV7-9 and TRBJ2-1, reads DTGVSQNPRHKITKRGQNVTFRCDPISEHNRLYWYRQTLGQGPEFLTYFQNEAQLEKSRLLSDRFSAERPKGSFSTLEIQRTEQGDSAMYLCASSLGGQVTLSSYNEQFFGPGTRLTVL.

The rearrangement joins TRBV20-1 to TRBJ2-1; D is perhaps TRBD2 (6 bases). Germline CDR1 is DFQATT and CDR2 is SNEGSKA (reference sequence). With 0 bases removed from V and 4 bases from J, the gap between germline ends came to 10 bases. The CDR3 length is 14 residues. The CDR3 DNA follows: TGCAGTGCTAGAGACCAGCGGGCGTACAATGAGCAGTTCTTC. This codes for CSARDQRAYNEQFF.

The J gene is TRBJ2-7, the V gene TRBV7-9; D might be TRBD1 (5 bases). The germline gives CDR1 SEHNR, CDR2 FQNEAQ (reference sequence). The CDR3 length is 13 residues. Trimming left V 7 bases short and J 1 base short, with 11 bases between. CDR3 DNA: TGTGCCAGCACCCCCGACAGTTCCTACGAGCAGTACTTC. Its protein product is CASTPDSSYEQYF.

The chain recombines TRBV28 with TRBJ1-1, with 10 bases aligning to TRBD1. The CDR3 is made up of 11 amino acids. Unmatched junction bases numbered 4, after V lost 7 bases and J lost 11 bases. The V gene's germline CDR1 is MDHEN and CDR2 SYDVKM. CDR3 DNA sequence: TGTGCCAGCATGGAGGACAGGGGGGCTTTCTTT. The encoded protein is CASMEDRGAFF.

This chain joins TRBV27 and TRBJ1-1; D possibly corresponds to TRBD1 (5 bases). Per the germline V gene, CDR1 is MNHEY and CDR2 is SMNVEV (reference sequence). V was clipped by 3 bases and J by 1 base, with 12 bases between them. This CDR3 is built from 15 residues. As DNA, the CDR3 is TGTGCCAGCAGTTTCGTCGGACAAAAGAACACTGAAGCTTTCTTT. Encoded protein: CASSFVGQKNTEAFF.